This T cell receptor beta chain was obtained from a study of yellow fever vaccine responses in identical twins. Study conclusions and caveats: After vaccination, twins' T cell response reportedly seemed partly convergent, partly personalized.

For this clonotype: What it binds is unknown.

The CDR3 contains 13 residues. The V end lost 4 bases, the J end lost 5 bases, and 9 bases lay between the germline ends. Germline CDR1 and CDR2: MGHRA and YSYEKL. TCRdb passed the RT-PCR reads through MiXCR, listing each CDR3 protein once. The repertoire holds 750 to 1,000 distinct CDR3 sequences, over 80% seen once, with roughly 23% in the top ten. The sample was T cells from blood (PBMCs), unsorted or a sorted subset (not recorded which), taken before or after yellow fever vaccination (not recorded which). The clonotype originates from a female donor who received the yellow fever vaccine. The rearrangement uses TRBV4-1 and TRBJ2-1, with D possibly called TRBD1 or TRBD2 (5 bases each). CDR3 loop: CASSPGPNNEQFF. In DNA, the CDR3 is TGCGCCAGCAGCCCGGGACCAAACAATGAGCAGTTCTTC.